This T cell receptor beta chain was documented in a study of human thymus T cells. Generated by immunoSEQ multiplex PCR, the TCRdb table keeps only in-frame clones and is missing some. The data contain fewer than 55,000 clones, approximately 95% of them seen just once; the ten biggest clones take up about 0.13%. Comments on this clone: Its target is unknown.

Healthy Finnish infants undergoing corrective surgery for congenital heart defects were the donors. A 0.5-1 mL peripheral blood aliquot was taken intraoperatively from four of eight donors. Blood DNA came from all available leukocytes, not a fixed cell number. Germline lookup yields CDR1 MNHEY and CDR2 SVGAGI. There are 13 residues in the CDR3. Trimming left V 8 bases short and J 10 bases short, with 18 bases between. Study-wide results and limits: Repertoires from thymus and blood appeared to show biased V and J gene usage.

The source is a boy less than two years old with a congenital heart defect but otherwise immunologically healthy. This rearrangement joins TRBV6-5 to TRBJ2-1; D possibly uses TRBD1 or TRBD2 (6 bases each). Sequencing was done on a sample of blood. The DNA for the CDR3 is TGTGCCAGCCTAAACTCACCGGGGGCGGAGCAGTTCTTC. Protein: CASLNSPGAEQFF.